This T cell receptor beta chain was sequenced for a study of vaccination effects on CD4 cells after COVID-19. Prior to sequencing, the ViraFEST assay stimulated PBMC with viral peptide pools, which expanded the antigen-specific CD4+ T cells. The authors isolated CD4+ T cells after about eleven days of culture. Participants each got two BNT162b2 or mRNA-1273 vaccine doses. Each culture well received about 2 million PBMC. These cells were then cultured in IMDM with about 9.1 IU/ml IL-2 and roughly 10 ug/ml peptides. The V gene end was trimmed by 2 bases and the J gene end by 6 bases; junction bases not matched to a gene: 6. The CDR3 has 14 residues. Germline CDR1 is MNHEY and CDR2 is SMNVEV (reference sequence). A single count supports this clone. What it binds is unknown. This table comes from immunoSEQ multiplex PCR, and its TCRdb copy is limited to in-frame clones, with some not included. The profile shows around 46,000 clones, about 74% of them singletons.

Here the sequenced sample was CD4+ T cells from PBMCs cultured with HCoV-OC43 spike peptides, taken after COVID-19 vaccination. Subset noted: HCoV-OC43 spike overlapping peptide pool stimulation. The clonotype comes from a human donor who received a COVID-19 vaccine. The chain has TRBV27 and TRBJ2-7; 8 nucleotides agree with TRBD1. The CDR3 DNA follows: TGTGCCAGCAGTTTAGTACCCGACAGGGGCGAGCAGTACTTC. Protein: CASSLVPDRGEQYF.